Following are 20 T cell receptor beta chains from one sample sequenced in a study. TCRdb fed the 5' RACE reads into MiXCR, producing one record per CDR3 protein. The sample includes some 60,000 distinct CDR3 sequences, about 31% of them seen just once. The sample consisted of tumor-infiltrating naive CD4+ T cells sorted from the breast tumor. As for subset: naive CD4+ T cells, CD4+CD45RA+CD25-. All receptors derive from a female donor with breast cancer.

The V and J genes are TRBV7-9 and TRBJ1-5; D unresolved. V dropped 0 bases and J dropped 6 bases, with 6 bases sitting between them. Germline values: CDR1 SEHNR, CDR2 FQNEAQ (reference sequence). The CDR3 runs to 13 residues. The CDR3 sequence: CASSLAFSQPQHF. The CDR3, as DNA: TGTGCCAGCAGCTTAGCTTTCTCTCAGCCCCAGCATTTT.

This clonotype was detected a few times. V is TRBV6-1 and J is TRBJ2-3; 13 positions match TRBD2. V gave up 6 bases and J gave up 6 bases; unmatched junction bases: 3. This CDR3 is 14 amino acids long. Looked up from germline, CDR1 is MNHNS and CDR2 is SASEGT. CDR3 nucleotides: TGTGCCAGCAGGGGACTAGCGGGATCTGATACGCAGTATTTT. Its translation is CASRGLAGSDTQYF.

The rearrangement joins TRBV15 to TRBJ2-3; 8 bases align to TRBD1. The CDR3 runs 14 residues. Germline V gives CDR1 LNHNV, CDR2 YYDKDF (reference sequence). With V trimmed by 2 bases and J by 6 bases, 4 bases remained unmatched. The CDR3 DNA follows: TGTGCCACCAGCAGACAGGGGGCGATGGATACGCAGTATTTT. Protein: CATSRQGAMDTQYF.

Regarding this clonotype: Germline and junction disagree at one end, which may indicate a read error. The rearrangement links TRBV27 to TRBJ1-1, with no clear D. Germline V gives CDR1 MNHEY, CDR2 SMNVEV (reference sequence). The CDR3 length is 14 residues. The CDR3 region has the DNA TGTGCCAGCCGGAAACACAAAGAGAACCCTGAAGCTTTCTTT. Protein sequence: CASRKHKENPEAFF.

This clonotype was observed a handful of times. V is TRBV28 and J is TRBJ2-2; D possibly matches TRBD1 or TRBD2 (5 bases each). The CDR3 is 15 residues long. Trimming stripped 3 bases from V and 4 bases from J, with 12 bases between. Germline V lookup: CDR1 MDHEN, CDR2 SYDVKM. The CDR3 loop is CASSLRGRITGELFF. CDR3 DNA: TGTGCCAGCAGTTTGAGGGGACGTATCACCGGGGAGCTGTTTTTT.

In this sample, this clonotype turned up many times. The J gene is TRBJ2-1, the V gene TRBV7-2; possible D gene TRBD1, 5 bases. Germline lookup yields CDR1 SGHTA and CDR2 FQGNSA. V lost 5 bases and J 10 bases, leaving 15 bases between the germline ends. The CDR3 contains 13 residues. This chain's CDR3 is CASSKDQGYEQFF. The CDR3 DNA is TGTGCCAGCAGCAAGGACCAGGGATACGAGCAGTTCTTC. The complete variable domain, with remaining parts taken from reference TRBV7-2 and TRBJ2-1, reads GAGVSQSPSNKVTEKGKDVELRCDPISGHTALYWYRQSLGQGLEFLIYFQGNSAPDKSGLPSDRFSAERTGGSVSTLTIQRTQQEDSAVYLCASSKDQGYEQFFGPGTRLTVL.

CDR3 bases: TGTGCCTCCTCGGACATATCGAACACTGAAGCTTTCTTT. Protein product: CASSDISNTEAFF. The rearrangement uses TRBV30 and TRBJ1-1, with D possibly being TRBD1 (5 bases). V lost 7 bases and J 1 base, leaving 13 bases between the germline ends. Germline CDR1 GTSNPN, CDR2 SVGIG (reference sequence). The CDR3 extends over 13 amino acids.

V is TRBV20-1 and J is TRBJ2-3; the match to TRBD2 covers 13 bases. CDR1 DFQATT and CDR2 SNEGSKA come from the germline V gene (reference sequence). V gave up 1 base and J gave up 5 bases; unmatched junction bases: 18. The CDR3 loop spans 20 amino acids. The CDR3 DNA follows: TGCAGTGCTAGAGGGACTAGCGGGAGCCTACGTTCAGGCGTAAGAGATACGCAGTATTTT. Its protein is CSARGTSGSLRSGVRDTQYF.

This clonotype was counted only a few times. The chain employs TRBV7-6 and TRBJ1-4; maybe TRBD1 (5 bases). The CDR3 covers 16 residues. The germline gives CDR1 SGHVS, CDR2 FNYEAQ. V lost 5 bases and J lost 3, with 16 bases in between. The CDR3 sequence: CASSLGLSGANEKLFF. The CDR3 DNA reads TGTGCCAGCAGCCTAGGGCTGTCGGGGGCTAATGAAAAACTGTTTTTT.

The V call is TRBV11-3, the J call TRBJ2-1, with 7 bases that match TRBD2. Germline CDR1 is SGHNT and CDR2 is YENEEA. This CDR3 comprises 15 residues. Unmatched junction bases numbered 10, after V lost 5 bases and J lost 6 bases. In DNA, the CDR3 is TGTGCCAGCAGCCCATCGGGGGAGGGCCCCAATGAGCAGTTCTTC. Residues: CASSPSGEGPNEQFF.

The genes are TRBV7-3 and TRBJ2-2; D is undetermined. The V end lost 2 bases, the J end lost 1 base, and 14 bases lay between the germline ends. The CDR3 totals 17 residues. CDR1 and CDR2 (germline): SGHTA, FQGTGA. The CDR3 protein is CASSLGSGRWNTGELFF. In DNA, the CDR3 is TGTGCCAGCAGCTTAGGTAGTGGGCGGTGGAACACCGGGGAGCTGTTTTTT.

This clonotype rates as large (0.1 to 1%). This chain uses TRBV7-2 with TRBJ1-2; the D gene is possibly TRBD1 (6 bases). CDR3 length: 13 residues. Germline CDR1 is SGHTA and CDR2 is FQGNSA. V dropped 2 bases and J dropped 4 bases, with 8 bases sitting between them. For the CDR3, the DNA is TGTGCCAGCAGCTTATCAGGGGTCTATGGCTACACCTTC. The encoded protein is CASSLSGVYGYTF.

V usage is TRBV7-2 and J usage is TRBJ1-2, with 7 bases that match TRBD1. CDR3 size: 13 residues. Germline values: CDR1 SGHTA, CDR2 FQGNSA. Losses at the gene ends were 5 bases for V and 8 bases for J; bases not matched to a gene: 8. The CDR3 region has the DNA TGTGCCAGCAGCCCAGCCCAGGGACAGGGCTACACCTTC. Encoded protein: CASSPAQGQGYTF. The whole variable domain, filled in from reference TRBV7-2 and TRBJ1-2, reads GAGVSQSPSNKVTEKGKDVELRCDPISGHTALYWYRQSLGQGLEFLIYFQGNSAPDKSGLPSDRFSAERTGGSVSTLTIQRTQQEDSAVYLCASSPAQGQGYTFGSGTRLTVV.

This clonotype is labeled as medium-sized (0.01 to 0.1%). The chain couples TRBV20-1 to TRBJ1-1, with TRBD1 matching over 8 bases. Trimming took 6 bases from V and 1 from J; bases not matched to a gene: 10. This CDR3 is built from 15 residues. The germline CDR1 and CDR2 sequences are DFQATT and SNEGSKA (reference sequence). CDR3 DNA sequence: TGCAGTGCCCGGTCCCCCGACAGGGGGAACACTGAAGCTTTCTTT. Translation: CSARSPDRGNTEAFF.

This sequence joins TRBV6-2 or TRBV6-3 and TRBJ1-2, with TRBD1 identical over 10 bases. CDR3 length: 14 amino acids. V gave up 6 bases and J gave up 8 bases; unmatched junction bases: 9. CDR1 MNHEY and CDR2 SVGEGT come from the germline V gene. The CDR3 here is CASRSGQGPFGYTF. Written as DNA, the CDR3 is TGTGCCAGCAGGTCGGGACAGGGGCCTTTCGGCTACACCTTC.

J is TRBJ1-1 and V is TRBV7-9; 8 bases are a match to TRBD1. CDR1 is SEHNR and CDR2 is FQNEAQ in the germline V gene (reference sequence). V shed 5 bases and J 4 bases; nucleotides not matched to a gene: 6. The CDR3 is made up of 14 amino acids. As DNA, the CDR3 is TGTGCCAGCAGCACCACAGGGGGAGGCACTGAAGCTTTCTTT. It is translated as CASSTTGGGTEAFF.

A few counts support this clonotype. The chain couples TRBV20-1 to TRBJ2-1; 12 nucleotides line up with TRBD2. Germline-derived CDR1 and CDR2 are DFQATT and SNEGSKA (reference sequence). Unmatched junction bases numbered 8, after V lost 4 bases and J lost 7 bases. This CDR3 is built from 15 residues. The CDR3, as DNA: TGCAGTGCTACCCCTAGCGGGGGGGCTCAGAATGAGCAGTTCTTC. Protein sequence: CSATPSGGAQNEQFF.

The rearrangement links TRBV9 to TRBJ1-1; tentative D call: TRBD1 (5 bases). CDR3 length equals 16 residues. The ends were cut back, 0 bases at V and 0 bases at J, with 12 bases in the middle. Germline V lookup: CDR1 SGDLS, CDR2 YYNGEE. The CDR3 region is CASSVDWGGLNTEAFF. DNA for the CDR3: TGTGCCAGCAGCGTAGATTGGGGGGGACTGAACACTGAAGCTTTCTTT.

The V and J genes are TRBV6-1 and TRBJ1-1; weak D call: TRBD1 (5 bases). Germline assignment: CDR1 MNHNS and CDR2 SASEGT. Trimming removed 8 bases from V and 9 bases from J, with 16 bases in between. The CDR3 length is 12 residues. The CDR3, as DNA: TGTGCCAGCGGTAGGGGTGAAACTAAAGCTTTCTTT. Protein: CASGRGETKAFF.

The table lists this clonotype with a few counts. The chain combines TRBV6-1 with TRBJ2-3; TRBD2 matches 13 bases. V dropped 6 bases and J dropped 6; count of bases not matched to a gene: 6. The CDR3 spans 15 residues. The V gene's germline CDR1 is MNHNS and CDR2 SASEGT. The CDR3 DNA is TGTGCCAGCAGCCGGACTAGCGGGGGTTGGGATACGCAGTATTTT. It yields the protein CASSRTSGGWDTQYF.